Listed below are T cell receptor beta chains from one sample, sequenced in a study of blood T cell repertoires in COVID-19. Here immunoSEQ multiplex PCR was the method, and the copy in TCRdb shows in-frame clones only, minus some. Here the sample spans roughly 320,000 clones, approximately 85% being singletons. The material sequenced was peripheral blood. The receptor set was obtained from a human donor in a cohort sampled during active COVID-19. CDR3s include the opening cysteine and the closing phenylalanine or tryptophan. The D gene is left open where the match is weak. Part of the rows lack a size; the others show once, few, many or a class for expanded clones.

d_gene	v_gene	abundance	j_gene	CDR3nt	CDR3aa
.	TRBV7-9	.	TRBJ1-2	TGTGCCAGCAGCCCTAGACAGGACTATGGCTACACCTTC	CASSPRQDYGYTF
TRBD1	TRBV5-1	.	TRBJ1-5	TGCGCCAGCAGGTATGGGACAGGGAATCAGCCCCAGCATTTT	CASRYGTGNQPQHF
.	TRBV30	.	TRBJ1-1	TGTGCCTGGAGTGGGGGCCGGGTATCAGTCACTGAAGCTTTCTTT	CAWSGGRVSVTEAFF
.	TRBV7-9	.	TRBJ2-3	TGTGCCAGCAGCTTAGGACTACGAAGCACAGATACGCAGTATTTT	CASSLGLRSTDTQYF
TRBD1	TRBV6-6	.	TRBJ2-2	TGTGCCAGCAGTCCGGGACAGGGGTACACCGGGGAGCTGTTTTTT	CASSPGQGYTGELFF
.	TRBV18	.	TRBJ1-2	TGTGCCAGCTCTTGGGCAGGTACCGATGGCTACACCTTC	CASSWAGTDGYTF
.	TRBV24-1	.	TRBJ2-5	TGTGCCACCAGTGAGACGACTGCGGGGGAGACCCAGTACTTC	CATSETTAGETQYF
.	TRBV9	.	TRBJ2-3	TGTGCCAGCAGCGCCGAGTCCCGGGGGACAGATACGCAGTATTTT	CASSAESRGTDTQYF
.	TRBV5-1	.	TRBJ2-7	TGCGCCAGCAGCCCGCAGGGGCGCCACCCTCTCTACGAGCAGTACTTC	CASSPQGRHPLYEQYF
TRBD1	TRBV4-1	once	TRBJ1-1	TGCGCCAGCAGCCCGGGACAGGGGCACACTGAAGCTTTCTTT	CASSPGQGHTEAFF
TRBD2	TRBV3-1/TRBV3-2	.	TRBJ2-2	TGTGCCAGCAGCCAAGTGCGGGGGAGGAACACCGGGGAGCTGTTTTTT	CASSQVRGRNTGELFF
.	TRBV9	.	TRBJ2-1	TGTGCCAGCAGCGTAGAAGCAGGCCTAACCTACAATGAGCAGTTCTTC	CASSVEAGLTYNEQFF
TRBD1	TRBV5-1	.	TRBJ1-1	TGCGCCAGCTCGGGACAGGGGAGGACTGAAGCTTTCTTT	CASSGQGRTEAFF
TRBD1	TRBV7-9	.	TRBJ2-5	TGTGCCAGCAGCTTTTGGGGACAGGGGCAAGAGACCCAGTACTTC	CASSFWGQGQETQYF
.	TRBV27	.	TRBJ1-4	TGTGCCAGCAGTTCGGTAATGAATAATGAAAAACTGTTTTTT	CASSSVMNNEKLFF
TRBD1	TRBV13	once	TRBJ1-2	TGTGCCAGCAGCTTACAGACAGGGGGCTATGGCTACACCTTC	CASSLQTGGYGYTF
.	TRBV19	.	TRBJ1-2	TGTGCCAGTAGTATGTTGCAGGGTCCCCTCTTCGCCTTC	CASSMLQGPLFAF
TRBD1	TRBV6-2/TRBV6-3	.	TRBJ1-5	TGTGCCAGCAGCAGATCACAGGGGAGCAATCAGCCCCAGCATTTT	CASSRSQGSNQPQHF
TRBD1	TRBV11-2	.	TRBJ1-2	TGTGCCAGCAGCACAACGACAGGGTCGGGCTATGGCTACACCTTC	CASSTTTGSGYGYTF
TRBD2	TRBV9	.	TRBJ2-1	TGTGCCAGCAGCGTAGGGGCTAGCGGGGCATACAATGAGCAGTTCTTC	CASSVGASGAYNEQFF
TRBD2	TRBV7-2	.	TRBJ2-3	TGTGCCAGCAGCTTAGTGGCGGGGGGGACCACAGATACGCAGTATTTT	CASSLVAGGTTDTQYF
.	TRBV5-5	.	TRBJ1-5	TGTGCCAGCAGCTTGGCCTTTTTAGAGCCCCAGCATTTT	CASSLAFLEPQHF
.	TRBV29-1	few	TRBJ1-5	TGCAGCGTTGGAGGTCAGGGTGGACAGCCCCAGCATTTT	CSVGGQGGQPQHF
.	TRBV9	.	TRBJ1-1	TGTGCCAGCAGCGTAGGCATACAGGGTAACACTGAAGCTTTCTTT	CASSVGIQGNTEAFF
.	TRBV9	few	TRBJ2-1	TGTGCCAGCAGCGGGTCTACCTTGGATGAGCAGTTCTTC	CASSGSTLDEQFF
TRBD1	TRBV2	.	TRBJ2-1	TGTGCCAGCAGTGAACAACAGGGGTACAATGAGCAGTTCTTC	CASSEQQGYNEQFF
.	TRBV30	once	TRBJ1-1	TGTGCCTGGAGTGTAATATCGACAGCGTTCACTGAAGCTTTCTTT	CAWSVISTAFTEAFF
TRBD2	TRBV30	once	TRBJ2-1	TGTGCCTGGAGTGTATGGGAGGGCAATGAGCAGTTCTTC	CAWSVWEGNEQFF
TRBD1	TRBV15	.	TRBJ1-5	TGTGCCACCAGCAGAGATTGGAGACAGGGGATTACCAATCAGCCCCAGCATTTT	CATSRDWRQGITNQPQHF
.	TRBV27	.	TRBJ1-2	TGTGCCAGCAGTTTAGGGGGGTTGGATGGCTACACCTTC	CASSLGGLDGYTF
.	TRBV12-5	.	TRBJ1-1	TGTGCTAGTGGTTTTGGGGCGAATGAAGCTTTCTTT	CASGFGANEAFF
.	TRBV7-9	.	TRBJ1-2	TGTGCCAGCAGCTTGAGACAGGCGCCTTATGGCTACACCTTC	CASSLRQAPYGYTF
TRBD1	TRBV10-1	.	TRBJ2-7	TGCGCCAGCAGTGAGGATAGGGACAGGGCCGGCGAGCAGTACTTC	CASSEDRDRAGEQYF
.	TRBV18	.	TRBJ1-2	TGTGCCAGCTCACCACCGGCAGGGATTACTAACTATGGCTACACCTTC	CASSPPAGITNYGYTF
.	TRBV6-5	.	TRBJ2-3	TGTGCCAGCAGTTACATTAGCGGCGCAGTCACAGATACGCAGTATTTT	CASSYISGAVTDTQYF
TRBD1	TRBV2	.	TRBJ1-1	TGTGCCAGCTCGACAGGGGGCGACACTGAAGCTTTCTTT	CASSTGGDTEAFF
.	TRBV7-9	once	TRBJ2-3	TGTGCCAGCAGCTTAGGGCAGGGTTCGACAGATACGCAGTATTTT	CASSLGQGSTDTQYF
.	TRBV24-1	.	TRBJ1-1	TGTGCCACCAGATCGACAGGGAACACTGAAGCTTTCTTT	CATRSTGNTEAFF
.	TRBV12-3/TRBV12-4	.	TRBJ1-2	TGTGCCAGCAGTTGGCGGGGAGGCTATGGCTACACCTTC	CASSWRGGYGYTF
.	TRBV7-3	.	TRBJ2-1	TGTGCCAGCAGCTTCGGGACTCCTATCAATGAGCAGTTCTTC	CASSFGTPINEQFF
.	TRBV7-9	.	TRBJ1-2	TGTGCCGGGAGCCTATCCTCCTATGGCTACACCTTC	CAGSLSSYGYTF
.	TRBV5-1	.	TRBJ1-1	TGCGCCAGCAGCTTCAGGGGAGGGGACACTGAAGCTTTCTTT	CASSFRGGDTEAFF